The rows below give T cell receptor beta chains drawn from one sample of a study of cytomegalovirus exposure and HLA in healthy donors. Here immunoSEQ multiplex PCR was the method, and the copy in TCRdb shows in-frame clones only, minus some. The sample holds approximately 53,000 clones, roughly 76% seen once. The material sequenced was PBMCs. The origin of the receptors is a woman in her forties in good health and CMV-seropositive. Each CDR3 is given with its conserved first and last residue. A D gene is named only where the DNA matches it firmly. Clone size is given for some rows only: seen once, a few or many times, or a class if the clone is expanded.

v_call	clone_size	j_call	d_call	cdr3_aa	cdr3_nt
TRBV6-5	.	TRBJ2-7	TRBD2	CASGGAGEQYF	TGTGCCTCCGGGGGGGCGGGAGAGCAGTACTTC
TRBV5-1	.	TRBJ2-7	.	CASSLLPGYEQYF	TGCGCCAGCAGCTTGCTCCCCGGCTACGAGCAGTACTTC
TRBV2	.	TRBJ1-5	.	CASSSDWVGNQPQHF	TGTGCCAGCAGTTCCGACTGGGTGGGCAATCAGCCCCAGCATTTT
TRBV28	.	TRBJ2-4	.	CASSSVRGPGSIQYF	TGTGCCAGCAGTTCGGTGCGGGGCCCCGGGAGCATTCAGTACTTC
TRBV5-4	.	TRBJ2-7	.	CASSVRQPGEQYF	TGTGCCAGCAGCGTGAGACAGCCTGGGGAGCAGTACTTC
TRBV6-1	.	TRBJ2-2	TRBD1	CASSPRTGNTGELFF	TGTGCCAGCTCACCTAGGACAGGGAACACCGGGGAGCTGTTTTTT
TRBV15	.	TRBJ1-2	.	CATSRDRGGYTF	TGTGCCACCAGCAGAGATCGGGGGGGCTACACCTTC
TRBV5-4	.	TRBJ2-4	TRBD1	CASSSGTGGAKNIQYF	TGTGCCAGCAGCAGTGGGACAGGGGGGGCCAAAAACATTCAGTACTTC
TRBV7-9	.	TRBJ2-2	TRBD1	CASSFGQGNTGELFF	TGTGCCAGCAGCTTCGGACAGGGAAACACCGGGGAGCTGTTTTTT
TRBV6-5	few	TRBJ2-7	.	CASSYGLAYEQYF	TGTGCCAGCAGTTACGGGCTGGCCTACGAGCAGTACTTC
TRBV19	.	TRBJ1-5	TRBD1	CAISDRGNQPQHF	TGTGCCATTTCGGACAGGGGCAATCAGCCCCAGCATTTT
TRBV6-6	.	TRBJ2-6	.	CASSYRGSGANVLTF	TGTGCCAGCAGTTATCGGGGCTCTGGGGCCAACGTCCTGACTTTC
TRBV19	.	TRBJ1-2	TRBD1	CASTTDRGHGYGYTF	TGTGCCAGTACAACGGACAGGGGGCATGGCTATGGCTACACCTTC
TRBV30	.	TRBJ2-2	.	CAWSAGGGELFF	TGTGCCTGGAGTGCCGGAGGCGGGGAGCTGTTTTTT
TRBV7-9	.	TRBJ1-1	.	CAGMTVGNTEAFF	TGTGCCGGCATGACAGTAGGGAACACTGAAGCTTTCTTT
TRBV30	.	TRBJ1-2	.	CAWSLGVDGYTF	TGTGCCTGGAGCTTAGGGGTGGATGGCTACACCTTC
TRBV4-2	.	TRBJ2-1	TRBD2	CASSLSGGAMYNEQFF	TGTGCCAGCAGCCTGAGCGGGGGGGCCATGTACAATGAGCAGTTCTTC
TRBV28	once	TRBJ1-1	.	CASSPVDSNLNTEAFF	TGTGCCAGCAGTCCCGTCGACAGCAACTTAAACACTGAAGCTTTCTTT